The rows below give T cell receptor beta chains drawn from one sample of a study of T cells in localized non-small cell lung cancer. TCRdb keeps only in-frame clones here, not all; method: immunoSEQ multiplex PCR. The sample lists roughly 2,400 clones, under 25% seen once, with 18% in the top ten. The sample consisted of lung tumor tissue, taken before any cancer treatment. The receptor source for this set is a male donor aged 60 or older with stage I lung adenocarcinoma. Both conserved end residues are part of each CDR3. Each record gives: clone size, D gene, CDR3 length, V gene, J gene, CDR3 DNA, CDR3 protein. The D gene is left open where the match is weak. A row's size may be missing; if present it is once, few, many or a size class.

clone size: few
D gene: TRBD2
CDR3 length: 17
V gene: TRBV6-8
J gene: TRBJ2-3
CDR3 DNA: TGTGCCAGCAGTTACTCCCTGACTAGCGATAGCACAGATACGCAGTATTTT
CDR3 protein: CASSYSLTSDSTDTQYF

clone size: few
D gene: .
CDR3 length: 13
V gene: TRBV19
J gene: TRBJ2-7
CDR3 DNA: TGTGCCAGTACAAACAGGGATCCCTACGAGCAGTACTTC
CDR3 protein: CASTNRDPYEQYF

clone size: few
D gene: .
CDR3 length: 15
V gene: TRBV6-8
J gene: TRBJ1-4
CDR3 DNA: TGTGCCAGCAGTTCACCGGGACCAACTAATGAAAAACTGTTTTTT
CDR3 protein: CASSSPGPTNEKLFF

clone size: .
D gene: .
CDR3 length: 13
V gene: TRBV7-2
J gene: TRBJ2-3
CDR3 DNA: TGTGCCAGCAACCCCTTTGGGGGGGATACGCAGTATTTT
CDR3 protein: CASNPFGGDTQYF

clone size: .
D gene: TRBD2
CDR3 length: 13
V gene: TRBV9
J gene: TRBJ2-5
CDR3 DNA: TGTGCCAGCAGCCCATTAGCGGGAGAGCCCCAGTACTTC
CDR3 protein: CASSPLAGEPQYF

clone size: few
D gene: TRBD2
CDR3 length: 14
V gene: TRBV25-1
J gene: TRBJ2-7
CDR3 DNA: TGTGCCAGCAGTGGGACTAGCGGTGGGAAGGAGCAGTACTTC
CDR3 protein: CASSGTSGGKEQYF

clone size: .
D gene: .
CDR3 length: 12
V gene: TRBV9
J gene: TRBJ2-2
CDR3 DNA: TGTGCCAGCAGCGTAGGGTCCGGGGAGCTGTTTTTT
CDR3 protein: CASSVGSGELFF

clone size: once
D gene: TRBD1
CDR3 length: 12
V gene: TRBV29-1
J gene: TRBJ2-5
CDR3 DNA: TGCAGCTCCCGACAGGGGCAGTTGACCCAGTACTTC
CDR3 protein: CSSRQGQLTQYF

clone size: .
D gene: .
CDR3 length: 15
V gene: TRBV11-3
J gene: TRBJ2-7
CDR3 DNA: TGTGCCAGCAGCTTTACTCCGGGGCCATCCTACGAGCAGTACTTC
CDR3 protein: CASSFTPGPSYEQYF

clone size: few
D gene: TRBD2
CDR3 length: 16
V gene: TRBV11-3
J gene: TRBJ2-1
CDR3 DNA: TGTGCCAGCAGCCCGATGTGGCGGGAGGGGTACAATGAGCAGTTCTTC
CDR3 protein: CASSPMWREGYNEQFF

clone size: medium-sized
D gene: .
CDR3 length: 17
V gene: TRBV6-8
J gene: TRBJ1-1
CDR3 DNA: TGTGCCAGCACCACCTCTCGGACCGGGGGGCTGGACACTGAAGCTTTCTTT
CDR3 protein: CASTTSRTGGLDTEAFF

clone size: few
D gene: .
CDR3 length: 13
V gene: TRBV19
J gene: TRBJ2-1
CDR3 DNA: TGTGCCAGTAGTGCGGCCCTCTACTATGAGCAGTTCTTC
CDR3 protein: CASSAALYYEQFF

clone size: few
D gene: TRBD2
CDR3 length: 16
V gene: TRBV6-8
J gene: TRBJ2-2
CDR3 DNA: TGTGCCAGCAGTTACTTTGCGGGAGCCCCTACCGGGGAGCTGTTTTTT
CDR3 protein: CASSYFAGAPTGELFF

clone size: .
D gene: TRBD1
CDR3 length: 14
V gene: TRBV11-3
J gene: TRBJ2-2
CDR3 DNA: TGTGCCAGCAGCTTCCCAGGGGGCACCGGGGAGCTGTTTTTT
CDR3 protein: CASSFPGGTGELFF

clone size: few
D gene: .
CDR3 length: 12
V gene: TRBV14
J gene: TRBJ2-7
CDR3 DNA: TGTGCCAGCAGCCCCACTAGCTACGAGCAGTACTTC
CDR3 protein: CASSPTSYEQYF

clone size: .
D gene: .
CDR3 length: 18
V gene: TRBV19
J gene: TRBJ2-2
CDR3 DNA: TGTGCCAGTAGTATAGATTCTGAAGGGGGGGGCAGATTAGGGGAGCTGTTTTTT
CDR3 protein: CASSIDSEGGGRLGELFF

clone size: .
D gene: TRBD1
CDR3 length: 14
V gene: TRBV5-1
J gene: TRBJ1-2
CDR3 DNA: TGCGCCAGCAGCTTGGGGCAGGGGGCCTATGGCTACACCTTC
CDR3 protein: CASSLGQGAYGYTF

clone size: .
D gene: .
CDR3 length: 15
V gene: TRBV18
J gene: TRBJ2-1
CDR3 DNA: TGTGCCAGCTCACCAACGGTCGGGAGCTCGAATGAGCAGTTCTTC
CDR3 protein: CASSPTVGSSNEQFF

clone size: .
D gene: TRBD1
CDR3 length: 15
V gene: TRBV19
J gene: TRBJ2-1
CDR3 DNA: TGTGCCAGTAGTACACAGCCAGGGGGCTGGAATGAGCAGTTCTTC
CDR3 protein: CASSTQPGGWNEQFF

clone size: few
D gene: .
CDR3 length: 15
V gene: TRBV9
J gene: TRBJ2-5
CDR3 DNA: TGTGCCAGCAATCTAAGAGGCGGGGAGCGAGAGACCCAGTACTTC
CDR3 protein: CASNLRGGERETQYF

clone size: .
D gene: .
CDR3 length: 16
V gene: TRBV5-1
J gene: TRBJ1-2
CDR3 DNA: TGCGCCAGCAGCTTGGCCGGAGGGGACCTAATTGCCGGCTACACCTTC
CDR3 protein: CASSLAGGDLIAGYTF

clone size: medium-sized
D gene: .
CDR3 length: 16
V gene: TRBV11-3
J gene: TRBJ2-2
CDR3 DNA: TGTGCCAGCAGCTTGCTAAGGGATATGAACACCGGGGAGCTGTTTTTT
CDR3 protein: CASSLLRDMNTGELFF

clone size: .
D gene: .
CDR3 length: 12
V gene: TRBV30
J gene: TRBJ1-1
CDR3 DNA: TGTGCCTGGGCTTTCATGAACACTGAAGCTTTCTTT
CDR3 protein: CAWAFMNTEAFF

clone size: .
D gene: .
CDR3 length: 13
V gene: TRBV10-2
J gene: TRBJ2-4
CDR3 DNA: TGCGCCAGCAGTGGGGGACACCAAAACATTCAGTACTTC
CDR3 protein: CASSGGHQNIQYF

clone size: few
D gene: TRBD2
CDR3 length: 15
V gene: TRBV11-3
J gene: TRBJ2-1
CDR3 DNA: TGTGCCAGCAGCTTACGTACTAGCGGGAGTGACGAGCAGTTCTTC
CDR3 protein: CASSLRTSGSDEQFF

clone size: few
D gene: .
CDR3 length: 13
V gene: TRBV19
J gene: TRBJ2-3
CDR3 DNA: TGTGCCAGTAGTATCAGTCCGGGGCATACGCAGTATTTT
CDR3 protein: CASSISPGHTQYF

clone size: few
D gene: .
CDR3 length: 14
V gene: TRBV9
J gene: TRBJ2-1
CDR3 DNA: TGTGCCAGCAGCATCATGATTTGGGACAATGAGCAGTTCTTC
CDR3 protein: CASSIMIWDNEQFF

clone size: .
D gene: TRBD2
CDR3 length: 17
V gene: TRBV19
J gene: TRBJ2-1
CDR3 DNA: TGTGCCAGTAGTATAGAGCTAGCGGGAGGTCGCTACAATGAGCAGTTCTTC
CDR3 protein: CASSIELAGGRYNEQFF

clone size: .
D gene: .
CDR3 length: 15
V gene: TRBV18
J gene: TRBJ2-2
CDR3 DNA: TGTGCCAGCTCACCCGGGACGGACACGGCCGGGGAGCTGTTTTTT
CDR3 protein: CASSPGTDTAGELFF

clone size: .
D gene: .
CDR3 length: 14
V gene: TRBV19
J gene: TRBJ2-2
CDR3 DNA: TGTGCCAGTAGTATGGCACCGAACACCGGGGAGCTGTTTTTT
CDR3 protein: CASSMAPNTGELFF

clone size: .
D gene: TRBD2
CDR3 length: 15
V gene: TRBV10-2
J gene: TRBJ2-1
CDR3 DNA: TGCGCCAGCAGTAGCGGGGGGTTTAATTACAATGAGCAGTTCTTC
CDR3 protein: CASSSGGFNYNEQFF

clone size: many
D gene: .
CDR3 length: 13
V gene: TRBV6-8
J gene: TRBJ1-2
CDR3 DNA: TGTGCCAGCAGCGTAGTGGGGGGACACGACTACACCTTC
CDR3 protein: CASSVVGGHDYTF

clone size: large
D gene: TRBD2
CDR3 length: 15
V gene: TRBV28
J gene: TRBJ2-1
CDR3 DNA: TGTGCCAGCAGTTTGCTAGCGGGAGGAGGGGATGAGCAGTTCTTC
CDR3 protein: CASSLLAGGGDEQFF

clone size: few
D gene: TRBD1
CDR3 length: 14
V gene: TRBV29-1
J gene: TRBJ2-3
CDR3 DNA: TGCAGCGTTCTGGACAGGGCCTTCACAGATACGCAGTATTTT
CDR3 protein: CSVLDRAFTDTQYF

clone size: few
D gene: TRBD1
CDR3 length: 15
V gene: TRBV28
J gene: TRBJ1-2
CDR3 DNA: TGTGCCAGCAGCCCACAGGGGACCTCTTCCTATGGCTACACCTTC
CDR3 protein: CASSPQGTSSYGYTF

clone size: .
D gene: .
CDR3 length: 14
V gene: TRBV5-1
J gene: TRBJ2-5
CDR3 DNA: TGCGCCAGCAGCTTGCAGGGGCGACAAGAGACCCAGTACTTC
CDR3 protein: CASSLQGRQETQYF

clone size: .
D gene: .
CDR3 length: 15
V gene: TRBV11-3
J gene: TRBJ2-3
CDR3 DNA: TGTGCCAGCAGCTTAGTAGGGGAGAGCACAGATACGCAGTATTTT
CDR3 protein: CASSLVGESTDTQYF

clone size: few
D gene: TRBD1
CDR3 length: 14
V gene: TRBV6-8
J gene: TRBJ2-7
CDR3 DNA: TGTGCCAGCAGTTACTCGTTTCAGGGGGACGAGCAGTACTTC
CDR3 protein: CASSYSFQGDEQYF

clone size: .
D gene: .
CDR3 length: 15
V gene: TRBV9
J gene: TRBJ2-3
CDR3 DNA: TGTGCCAGCAGCCCTGGGGGATTACCGGATGATACGCAGTATTTT
CDR3 protein: CASSPGGLPDDTQYF

clone size: medium-sized
D gene: .
CDR3 length: 12
V gene: TRBV6-8
J gene: TRBJ2-7
CDR3 DNA: TGTGCCACCCTATACTGGACGGAAGAGCAGTACTTC
CDR3 protein: CATLYWTEEQYF

clone size: medium-sized
D gene: .
CDR3 length: 14
V gene: TRBV6-8
J gene: TRBJ1-1
CDR3 DNA: TGTGCCAGCAGTTACTCTCAGGGATTGGGTCTAGCTTTCTTT
CDR3 protein: CASSYSQGLGLAFF

clone size: .
D gene: .
CDR3 length: 12
V gene: TRBV6-1
J gene: TRBJ1-1
CDR3 DNA: TGTGCCAGCAGTGAAGCGGGTCTTGAAGCTTTCTTT
CDR3 protein: CASSEAGLEAFF

clone size: .
D gene: TRBD2
CDR3 length: 16
V gene: TRBV11-3
J gene: TRBJ2-5
CDR3 DNA: TGTGCCAGCAGCCCTCGGGGGGCGGGAGGAGTGGAGACCCAGTACTTC
CDR3 protein: CASSPRGAGGVETQYF

clone size: .
D gene: TRBD2
CDR3 length: 17
V gene: TRBV19
J gene: TRBJ2-2
CDR3 DNA: TGTGCCAGTAGTATAGATGGGGCGGGAGGTGGTTCCGGGGAGCTGTTTTTT
CDR3 protein: CASSIDGAGGGSGELFF

clone size: .
D gene: .
CDR3 length: 13
V gene: TRBV28
J gene: TRBJ1-4
CDR3 DNA: TGTGCCAGCAGTTTACGCAGCATTGAAAAACTGTTTTTT
CDR3 protein: CASSLRSIEKLFF

clone size: medium-sized
D gene: .
CDR3 length: 14
V gene: TRBV11-3
J gene: TRBJ2-2
CDR3 DNA: TGTGCCAGCAGCTTGGAACTAGCCGGCGGGGAGCTGTTTTTT
CDR3 protein: CASSLELAGGELFF

clone size: .
D gene: .
CDR3 length: 16
V gene: TRBV30
J gene: TRBJ1-4
CDR3 DNA: TGTGCCTGGAGCCCTCAAGGGTCGGGGTCTAATGAAAAACTGTTTTTT
CDR3 protein: CAWSPQGSGSNEKLFF

clone size: few
D gene: .
CDR3 length: 15
V gene: TRBV28
J gene: TRBJ2-7
CDR3 DNA: TGTGCCAGCAGCTCCCCCGGAGGCGGGTTCTACGAGCAGTACTTC
CDR3 protein: CASSSPGGGFYEQYF

clone size: .
D gene: .
CDR3 length: 17
V gene: TRBV1
J gene: TRBJ2-6
CDR3 DNA: TGCGCCAGCAGCCCCCATCGACAGAGCTCTGGGGCCAACGTCCTGACTTTC
CDR3 protein: CASSPHRQSSGANVLTF

clone size: few
D gene: .
CDR3 length: 12
V gene: TRBV29-1
J gene: TRBJ2-7
CDR3 DNA: TGCAGCGTCGCCCGTTCAAACTTCGAGCAGTACTTC
CDR3 protein: CSVARSNFEQYF

clone size: few
D gene: TRBD2
CDR3 length: 15
V gene: TRBV6-8
J gene: TRBJ2-1
CDR3 DNA: TGTGCCAGCAGTGCCGAGCGAGCGGGGGACAATGAGCAGTTCTTC
CDR3 protein: CASSAERAGDNEQFF

clone size: large
D gene: TRBD2
CDR3 length: 15
V gene: TRBV30
J gene: TRBJ2-7
CDR3 DNA: TGTGCCTGGAGCCTAGCGGGGGCCCAGGGCTACGAGCAGTACTTC
CDR3 protein: CAWSLAGAQGYEQYF

clone size: few
D gene: TRBD2
CDR3 length: 17
V gene: TRBV11-3
J gene: TRBJ2-1
CDR3 DNA: TGTGCCAGCAGCTTAGGGACTAGCGGGTTTTATTTCAATGAGCAGTTCTTC
CDR3 protein: CASSLGTSGFYFNEQFF